This T cell receptor beta chain stems from a study of blood T cell repertoires in COVID-19. Study background: The samples span acute and convalescent COVID-19 from the United States, Italy and Spain.

Germline V CDR1 and CDR2: SNHLY, FYNNEI. The CDR3 covers 15 residues. V shed 4 bases and J 4 bases; nucleotides not matched to a gene: 8. TCRdb's table, derived via immunoSEQ multiplex PCR, lists solely in-frame clones and lacks some. The table shows 100,000 to 150,000 clones, with roughly 74% occurring only once. Sequencing was carried out using peripheral blood. V usage is TRBV2 and J usage is TRBJ1-1, with 8 bases lining up with TRBD1. The TCR originated in a man older than 75 with COVID-19, enrolled during active disease. The CDR3 is CASSGGQGAGTEAFF. The CDR3 DNA reads as TGTGCCAGCAGTGGCGGACAGGGAGCGGGCACTGAAGCTTTCTTT.